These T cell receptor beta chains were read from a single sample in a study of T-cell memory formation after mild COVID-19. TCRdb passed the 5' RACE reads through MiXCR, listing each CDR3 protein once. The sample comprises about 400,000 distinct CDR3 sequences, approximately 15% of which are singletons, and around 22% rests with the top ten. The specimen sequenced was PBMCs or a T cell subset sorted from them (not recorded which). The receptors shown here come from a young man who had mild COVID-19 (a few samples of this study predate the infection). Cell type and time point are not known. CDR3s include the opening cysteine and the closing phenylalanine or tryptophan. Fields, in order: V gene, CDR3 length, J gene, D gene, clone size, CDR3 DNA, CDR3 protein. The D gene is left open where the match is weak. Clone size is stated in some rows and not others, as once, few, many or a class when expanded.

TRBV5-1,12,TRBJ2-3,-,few,TGCGCCAGCAGCGAGGGGGTGGATACGCAGTATTTT,CASSEGVDTQYF
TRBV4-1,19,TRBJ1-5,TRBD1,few,TGCGCCAGCAGCCAAGAGGGTGGTATCGACAGGGCGGGCAATCAGCCCCAGCATTTT,CASSQEGGIDRAGNQPQHF
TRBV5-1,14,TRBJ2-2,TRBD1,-,TGCGCCAGCAACTCTGGGACAGTTGCCGGGGAGCTGTTTTTT,CASNSGTVAGELFF
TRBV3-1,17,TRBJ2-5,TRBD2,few,TGTGCCAGCAGCCCCCGGACTAGCGGGCGATTCAGTGAGACCCAGTACTTC,CASSPRTSGRFSETQYF
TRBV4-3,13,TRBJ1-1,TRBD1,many,TGCGCCAGCAGCCAAGCGACAGGGTCTGAAGCTTTCTTT,CASSQATGSEAFF
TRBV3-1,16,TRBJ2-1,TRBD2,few,TGTGCCAGCAGCCAATCCGGGACTAGCTTATACAATGAGCAGTTCTTC,CASSQSGTSLYNEQFF
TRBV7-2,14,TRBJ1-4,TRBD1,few,TGTGCCAGCAGCTACGGAGGGGGCGGTGAAAAACTGTTTTTT,CASSYGGGGEKLFF
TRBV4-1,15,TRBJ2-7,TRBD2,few,TGCGCCAGCAGCCAAGAACGGGGGGACTCCTACGAGCAGTACTTC,CASSQERGDSYEQYF
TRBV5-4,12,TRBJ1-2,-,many,TGTGCCAGCAGTTCTACCAACTATGGCTACACCTTC,CASSSTNYGYTF
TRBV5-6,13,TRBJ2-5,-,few,TGTGCCAGCAGCTTTGGGGCTGCTGAGACCCAGTACTTC,CASSFGAAETQYF
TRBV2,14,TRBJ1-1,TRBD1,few,TGTGCCAGCAGTGAGACAGGGGGCTACACTGAAGCTTTCTTT,CASSETGGYTEAFF
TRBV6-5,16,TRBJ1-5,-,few,TGTGCCAGCAGTTACAGGTTTTACCCGAGCAATCAGCCCCAGCATTTT,CASSYRFYPSNQPQHF
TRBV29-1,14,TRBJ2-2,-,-,TGCAGCGTTGCTAAGGGGTCGAACACCGGGGAGCTGTTTTTT,CSVAKGSNTGELFF
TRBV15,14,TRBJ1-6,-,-,TGTGCCACCAGCAGGGAAGTGGGGCCGTCACCCCTCCACTTT,CATSREVGPSPLHF
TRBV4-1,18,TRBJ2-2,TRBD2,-,TGCGCCAGCAGCCAAGCGCGGGGACTAGCGGGGGAAACCGGGGAGCTGTTTTTT,CASSQARGLAGETGELFF
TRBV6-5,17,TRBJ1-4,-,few,TGTGCCAGCAGTTTGTTAAGGAGTTTCATGGATAATGAAAAACTGTTTTTT,CASSLLRSFMDNEKLFF
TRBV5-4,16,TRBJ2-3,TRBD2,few,TGTGCCAGCAGCTCCGGGACGACTAGCCAGGGACATACGCAGTATTTT,CASSSGTTSQGHTQYF
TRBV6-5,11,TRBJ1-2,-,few,TGTGCCAGCCTGGACCTCTATGGCTACACCTTC,CASLDLYGYTF
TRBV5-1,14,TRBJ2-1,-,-,TGCGCCAGCAGCACAGAATATGCCGGGAAAGAGCAGTTCTTC,CASSTEYAGKEQFF